The 5 T cell receptor beta chains given below trace back to one sample, sequenced in a study of shared clonotypes between healthy human individuals. TCRdb's table, derived via immunoSEQ multiplex PCR, lists solely in-frame clones and lacks some. There are about 480,000 clones in the sample; roughly 85% occur only once, and about an eighth lies in the top ten. The sequencing input was PBMCs. The receptor source for this set is a woman in her forties in good health. Some clones in this sample may be carry-over from other donors' samples.

The chain couples TRBV27 to TRBJ2-1; D may be TRBD2 (5 bases). The CDR3 loop spans 12 amino acids. Germline V gives CDR1 MNHEY, CDR2 SMNVEV (reference sequence). Trimming stripped 5 bases from V and 4 bases from J, with 6 bases between. The CDR3 region is CASSPGYNEQFF. The CDR3 DNA is TGTGCCAGCAGTCCGGGATACAATGAGCAGTTCTTC.

The rearrangement uses TRBV9 and TRBJ2-1, with a weak D call TRBD2 (6 bases). Deletions cut 4 bases from V and 0 bases from J, with 20 bases between. Germline V gene sequence: CDR1 SGDLS, CDR2 YYNGEE. The CDR3 runs 18 residues. CDR3 in amino acids: CASSPRGAGMGSYNEQFF. In nucleotides, the CDR3 is TGTGCCAGCAGCCCCCGAGGGGCGGGGATGGGCTCCTACAATGAGCAGTTCTTC.

CDR3 nucleotide sequence: TGTGCCAGTAGTGCCCGGGACAGGGGGCCGATGAACACTGAAGCTTTCTTT. Residues: CASSARDRGPMNTEAFF. The genes are TRBV19 and TRBJ1-1; the match to TRBD1 covers 12 bases. V was pared by 5 bases and J by 0 bases, with 7 bases of the junction left unmatched. This CDR3 is built from 17 residues. Looked up from germline, CDR1 is LNHDA and CDR2 is SQIVND (reference sequence).

The V and J genes are TRBV19 and TRBJ2-7; D call uncertain. Trimming stripped 0 bases from V and 3 bases from J, with 6 bases between. This CDR3 spans 13 amino acids. CDR1 and CDR2 (germline): LNHDA, SQIVND (reference sequence). The CDR3 is CASSIDSLYEQYF. The CDR3 bases are TGTGCCAGTAGTATAGACAGTCTCTACGAGCAGTACTTC. Supplemented by reference TRBV19 and TRBJ2-7, the full variable domain reads DGGITQSPKYLFRKEGQNVTLSCEQNLNHDAMYWYRQDPGQGLRLIYYSQIVNDFQKGDIAEGYSVSREKKESFPLTVTSAQKNPTAFYLCASSIDSLYEQYFGPGTRLTVT.

This clone was seen a handful of times. The CDR3 is CASSDPGFSYNEQFF. The CDR3 DNA is TGCGCCAGCAGTGATCCGGGTTTCTCCTACAATGAGCAGTTCTTC. This chain uses TRBV10-2 with TRBJ2-1; D is ambiguous. CDR1 and CDR2 from the germline V gene are WSHSY and SAAADI. V lost 3 bases and J 0 bases, leaving 9 bases between the germline ends. The CDR3 is made up of 15 amino acids.